Described below is a single T cell receptor (beta chain) sequence and its context. The target antigen is unknown. Sequencing ends 3 residues short of the CDR3 end; the germline J gene provides the rest. This sample was included in a study of T cell clonality in common variable immunodeficiency. This CDR3 comprises 13 residues. From germline, CDR1 is SGHRS and CDR2 YFSETQ. Germline trimming cut 2 bases from V and 4 bases from J; bases unmatched to any gene: 1. Study-wide findings and caveats: Reportedly, TCR beta sequences from common variable immunodeficiency showed fewer deletions and N-nucleotide insertions.

Libraries were prepared by immunoSEQ multiplex PCR; TCRdb keeps only in-frame clonotypes and omits some of them. This sample's table has several thousand clones. Patients and controls were mostly of Caucasian heritage. The TCR sequence derives from a human donor with common variable immunodeficiency. This chain joins TRBV5-1 and TRBJ1-2, with 8 bases aligning to TRBD1. The sample was peripheral blood mononuclear cells. CDR3 bases read: TGCGCCAGCAGCTTAGGGACAGGCTATGGC. Amino acid sequence: CASSLGTGYG. The full CDR3 reads CASSLGTGYGYTF.